These T cell receptor beta chains were read from a single sample in a study of blood T cell repertoires in COVID-19. Here immunoSEQ multiplex PCR was the method, and the copy in TCRdb shows in-frame clones only, minus some. This sample has around 230,000 clones, with about 80% found just once. Material: peripheral blood. These receptors were obtained from a woman aged 80 or older with acute or convalescent COVID-19. Both conserved end residues are part of each CDR3. D genes are given only for firm matches. Size tells how often a clone was seen (once, few, many) or the class of an expanded clone, and some rows leave it out.

clone_size: -
v_call: TRBV4-2
d_call: -
j_call: TRBJ1-4
cdr3_aa: CASSQDEQLNEKLFF
cdr3_nt: TGTGCCAGCAGCCAAGATGAACAGCTTAATGAAAAACTGTTTTTT

clone_size: -
v_call: TRBV10-3
d_call: -
j_call: TRBJ2-5
cdr3_aa: CAISESEVGQETQYF
cdr3_nt: TGTGCCATCAGTGAGTCTGAGGTCGGCCAAGAGACCCAGTACTTC

clone_size: -
v_call: TRBV7-8
d_call: -
j_call: TRBJ1-1
cdr3_aa: CASSLGAGVHTEAFF
cdr3_nt: TGTGCCAGCAGCTTAGGGGCAGGGGTACACACTGAAGCTTTCTTT

clone_size: -
v_call: TRBV5-1
d_call: TRBD1
j_call: TRBJ2-1
cdr3_aa: CASGRTGGSYNEQFF
cdr3_nt: TGCGCCAGCGGCCGTACAGGGGGGTCCTACAATGAGCAGTTCTTC

clone_size: -
v_call: TRBV27
d_call: TRBD2
j_call: TRBJ2-2
cdr3_aa: CANQGLAHGPGELFF
cdr3_nt: TGTGCCAACCAGGGACTAGCTCACGGACCCGGGGAGCTGTTTTTT

clone_size: -
v_call: TRBV12-3/TRBV12-4
d_call: -
j_call: TRBJ1-3
cdr3_aa: CASSSGAGNTIYF
cdr3_nt: TGTGCCAGCAGTTCAGGGGCAGGAAACACCATATATTTT

clone_size: -
v_call: TRBV11-1
d_call: TRBD1
j_call: TRBJ2-5
cdr3_aa: CASSPRQGKETQYF
cdr3_nt: TGTGCCAGCAGCCCCCGACAGGGAAAGGAGACCCAGTACTTC

clone_size: few
v_call: TRBV6-1
d_call: -
j_call: TRBJ1-1
cdr3_aa: CASSDRVRTEAFF
cdr3_nt: TGTGCCAGCAGTGACAGGGTACGGACTGAAGCTTTCTTT

clone_size: -
v_call: TRBV2
d_call: -
j_call: TRBJ2-1
cdr3_aa: CASSEGPGSYNEQFF
cdr3_nt: TGTGCCAGCAGTGAAGGTCCGGGCTCCTACAATGAGCAGTTCTTC

clone_size: once
v_call: TRBV13
d_call: TRBD1
j_call: TRBJ1-2
cdr3_aa: CASSFVRDRANYGYTF
cdr3_nt: TGTGCCAGCAGCTTCGTCAGGGACAGAGCTAACTATGGCTACACCTTC

clone_size: -
v_call: TRBV5-6
d_call: TRBD1
j_call: TRBJ1-6
cdr3_aa: CASSLQGAGSSPLHF
cdr3_nt: TGTGCCAGCAGCTTACAGGGGGCGGGAAGTTCACCCCTCCACTTT

clone_size: -
v_call: TRBV6-5
d_call: TRBD1
j_call: TRBJ1-1
cdr3_aa: CASSYRKTGGRTEAFF
cdr3_nt: TGTGCCAGCAGTTACCGTAAGACAGGGGGCCGGACTGAAGCTTTCTTT

clone_size: -
v_call: TRBV5-4
d_call: TRBD2
j_call: TRBJ2-3
cdr3_aa: CASSQRGSTDTQYF
cdr3_nt: TGTGCCAGCAGCCAGCGGGGGAGCACAGATACGCAGTATTTT

clone_size: once
v_call: TRBV16
d_call: TRBD1
j_call: TRBJ1-6
cdr3_aa: CASSQSAGGISPLHF
cdr3_nt: TGTGCCAGCAGCCAATCGGCAGGGGGAATATCACCCCTCCACTTT

clone_size: -
v_call: TRBV27
d_call: -
j_call: TRBJ2-7
cdr3_aa: CASSPDRTYEQYF
cdr3_nt: TGTGCCAGCAGCCCGGACAGAACCTACGAGCAGTACTTC

clone_size: -
v_call: TRBV5-1
d_call: TRBD1
j_call: TRBJ1-1
cdr3_aa: CASSLVSRTGGNEFF
cdr3_nt: TGCGCCAGCAGCTTGGTATCCAGGACAGGGGGGAATGAATTCTTT

clone_size: few
v_call: TRBV29-1
d_call: -
j_call: TRBJ2-5
cdr3_aa: CSLGQLQETQYF
cdr3_nt: TGCAGCTTGGGGCAGTTACAAGAGACCCAGTACTTC